A single sample is the source of the 20 T cell receptor beta chains below, sequenced in a study of cytomegalovirus exposure and HLA in healthy donors. Method: immunoSEQ multiplex PCR; TCRdb's copy keeps in-frame clones and lacks some. The sample includes about 44,000 clones, over 85% of them seen just once. Specimen: PBMCs. These receptor sequences come from a woman between 18 and 29 years old in good health and CMV-seronegative.

The chain uses TRBV5-5 and TRBJ1-1; D unresolved. CDR3 length: 15 residues. Germline CDR1 is SGHKS and CDR2 is YYEKEE (reference sequence). V was trimmed by 2 bases and J by 1 base, leaving 12 bases between them. As DNA, the CDR3 is TGTGCCAGCAGCTTAACCGGGGTTCCGAACACTGAAGCTTTCTTT. Protein product: CASSLTGVPNTEAFF.

The V and J genes are TRBV28 and TRBJ2-2, with 8 positions matching TRBD2. This CDR3 spans 16 amino acids. Unmatched junction bases numbered 6, after V lost 3 bases and J lost 3 bases. CDR1 is MDHEN and CDR2 is SYDVKM in the germline V gene. CDR3 sequence reads: CASSFPSGSYTGELFF. DNA for the CDR3: TGTGCCAGCAGTTTCCCCAGCGGGAGCTACACCGGGGAGCTGTTTTTT.

The rearrangement links TRBV4-1 to TRBJ2-1; TRBD2 agrees at 9 bases. The germline V gene has CDR1 MGHRA and CDR2 YSYEKL. The ends lost 1 base at V and 8 bases at J; junction bases unmatched: 6. CDR3 length: 15 residues. The CDR3 sequence: CASSQVAGGPDEQFF. For the CDR3, the DNA is TGCGCCAGCAGCCAAGTGGCGGGGGGGCCTGATGAGCAGTTCTTC.

The chain has TRBV28 and TRBJ2-7; tentative D call: TRBD2 (5 bases). This CDR3 region has 16 residues. Trimming took off 2 bases at V and 6 bases at J, with 20 bases between the two ends. Germline CDR1 reads MDHEN; CDR2 reads SYDVKM. CDR3 bases: TGTGCCAGCAGTTTAATAGAGGGAGCTAGACCTCTCGAGCAGTACTTC. Translation gives CASSLIEGARPLEQYF.

V gene TRBV5-1 combines with J gene TRBJ1-1; 9 positions agree with TRBD1. This CDR3 is 15 amino acids long. Trimming at V came to 7 bases and at J to 4 bases, leaving 11 bases not matched to a gene. Germline CDR1 is SGHRS and CDR2 is YFSETQ. The CDR3 sequence: CASGPGTGYGTEAFF. The CDR3 DNA reads TGCGCCAGCGGACCCGGGACAGGGTATGGCACTGAAGCTTTCTTT.

The chain couples TRBV30 to TRBJ2-3, with a possible D match to TRBD2 (5 bases). This CDR3 spans 13 amino acids. V dropped 4 bases and J dropped 4 bases, with 12 bases sitting between them. Germline V lookup: CDR1 GTSNPN, CDR2 SVGIG (reference sequence). The CDR3 DNA sequence: TGTGCCTGGAATGGTGAGGGTCCAGATACGCAGTATTTT. Its protein is CAWNGEGPDTQYF.

The chain combines TRBV11-2 with TRBJ2-5, with no clear D. Germline CDR1 and CDR2: SGHAT and FQNNGV. The CDR3 is made up of 12 amino acids. V was pared by 3 bases and J by 2 bases, with 4 bases between. The CDR3 loop reads CASSFGQETQYF. CDR3 in DNA: TGTGCCAGCAGCTTCGGGCAAGAGACCCAGTACTTC.

The chain links TRBV10-1 to TRBJ1-4; D remains unclear. V was shortened by 8 bases and J by 0 bases, with 7 bases between the two germline ends. The germline V gene encodes CDR1 WNHNN and CDR2 SYGVQD (reference sequence). The CDR3 sequence is 13 residues long. The CDR3 reads CASQDSTNEKLFF. The CDR3 coding sequence is TGCGCCAGCCAGGATTCAACTAATGAAAAACTGTTTTTT.

The chain joins TRBV6-4 to TRBJ2-3, with 10 bases lining up with TRBD2. The length of the CDR3 is 14 residues. CDR1 and CDR2 (germline): MRHNA, SNTAGT. The ends lost 3 bases at V and 3 bases at J; junction bases unmatched: 0. DNA for the CDR3: TGTGCCAGCAGTGAAGCGGGAGGGACAGATACGCAGTATTTT. Protein: CASSEAGGTDTQYF.

Points on this clone: In the same sample, other DNA sequences code for this CDR3. The chain has TRBV27 and TRBJ2-5; 7 bases map to TRBD2. Germline values: CDR1 MNHEY, CDR2 SMNVEV (reference sequence). V lost 2 bases, J lost 5 bases, and 2 bases stayed unmatched. The CDR3 has 13 amino acids. CDR3: CASSLAGAETQYF. The CDR3 DNA is TGTGCCAGCAGTTTAGCGGGAGCTGAGACCCAGTACTTC.

This rearrangement joins TRBV5-1 to TRBJ2-1; D is perhaps TRBD2 (5 bases). Trimming removed 1 base from V and 9 bases from J, with 11 bases in between. The germline CDR1 and CDR2 sequences are SGHRS and YFSETQ. This CDR3 comprises 13 residues. The CDR3 DNA reads as TGCGCCAGCAGCTTGTTCCTAGCTGGTGAGCAGTTCTTC. Protein product: CASSLFLAGEQFF.

This sequence joins TRBV19 and TRBJ2-1; 10 bases match TRBD1. This CDR3 is 16 amino acids long. With V trimmed by 5 bases and J by 6 bases, 10 bases remained unmatched. Germline CDR1 is LNHDA and CDR2 is SQIVND (reference sequence). CDR3: CASSLLPGTGVNEQFF. CDR3 bases: TGTGCCAGTAGTCTTCTCCCCGGGACAGGGGTCAATGAGCAGTTCTTC.

CDR3 in amino acids: CSVEEGQGLIYEQYF. The CDR3 bases are TGCAGCGTTGAAGAGGGACAGGGTCTAATCTACGAGCAGTACTTC. The chain couples TRBV29-1 to TRBJ2-7; 9 positions agree with TRBD1. V lost 0 bases, J lost 3 bases, and 6 bases stayed unmatched. Germline assignment: CDR1 SQVTM and CDR2 ANQGSEA. This CDR3 is built from 15 residues.

The CDR3 spells CASTPFGSSYEQYF. In DNA, the CDR3 is TGTGCCAGCACTCCTTTCGGTTCCTCCTACGAGCAGTACTTC. The chain couples TRBV28 to TRBJ2-7; D remains unclear. Trimming pared 7 bases from V and 0 bases from J, leaving 13 bases between. The CDR3 is made up of 14 amino acids. Germline V gives CDR1 MDHEN, CDR2 SYDVKM.

The V and J genes are TRBV9 and TRBJ2-7, with TRBD2 matching 8 bases. Germline V gene data show CDR1 as SGDLS and CDR2 as YYNGEE. Trimming removed 1 base from V and 1 base from J; junction bases left unmatched: 4. There are 15 residues in the CDR3. The CDR3 reads CASSVSSGISYEQYF. The CDR3 DNA sequence: TGTGCCAGCAGCGTAAGTAGCGGGATTTCCTACGAGCAGTACTTC.

The CDR3 sequence is CASSIKGRVGGNEQFF. The CDR3 coding sequence is TGTGCCAGTAGTATAAAGGGGAGGGTAGGTGGCAATGAGCAGTTCTTC. The rearrangement uses TRBV19 and TRBJ2-1, with TRBD2 matching 7 bases. This CDR3 comprises 16 residues. Germline lookup yields CDR1 LNHDA and CDR2 SQIVND (reference sequence). V was clipped by 2 bases and J by 6 bases; unmatched bases: 10.

The chain combines TRBV10-3 with TRBJ2-7; 9 bases are a match to TRBD2. Germline lookup yields CDR1 ENHRY and CDR2 SYGVKD. This CDR3 contains 15 residues. J was trimmed by 5 bases and V by 3 bases; bases with no gene match: 8. CDR3 sequence (DNA): TGTGCCATCAGTGATACTAGCGGGCTCCCCAACGAGCAGTACTTC. This translates into CAISDTSGLPNEQYF.

The chain carries TRBV7-6 and TRBJ2-1, with 14 nucleotides matching TRBD2. The CDR3 extends over 16 amino acids. Germline CDR1 is SGHVS and CDR2 is FNYEAQ. V lost 3 bases, J lost 7 bases, and 5 bases stayed unmatched. The CDR3 DNA reads TGTGCCAGCAGCTTGACTAGCGGGAGGGCCGGGAATGAGCAGTTCTTC. Translation gives CASSLTSGRAGNEQFF. Supplemented by reference TRBV7-6 and TRBJ2-1, the full variable domain reads GAGVSQSPRYKVTKRGQDVALRCDPISGHVSLYWYRQALGQGPEFLTYFNYEAQQDKSGLPNDRFSAERPEGSISTLTIQRTEQRDSAMYRCASSLTSGRAGNEQFFGPGTRLTVL.

This chain uses TRBV19 with TRBJ1-1, with TRBD1 identical over 7 bases. V was pared by 7 bases and J by 1 base, with 12 bases of the junction left unmatched. The germline gives CDR1 LNHDA, CDR2 SQIVND (reference sequence). The CDR3 covers 16 residues. CDR3 DNA: TGTGCCAGTACCCCTTCCCACTGGACAGGGAACACTGAAGCTTTCTTT. The encoded protein is CASTPSHWTGNTEAFF.

The chain is built from TRBV27 and TRBJ1-1; D gene unclear. This CDR3 contains 13 residues. V shed 3 bases and J shed 1 base, with 6 bases lying between them. Per germline, CDR1 MNHEY and CDR2 SMNVEV (reference sequence). The CDR3 protein is CASSFSGNTEAFF. The CDR3 nucleotides are TGTGCCAGCAGTTTCTCCGGGAACACTGAAGCTTTCTTT.